This TCR gamma chain is from a study of human gamma delta and Vdelta1 T cells. Overall study results and limits: Polyclonal Delta One T cells reportedly showed broad cytotoxic targeting of acute myeloid leukemia.

In germline, CDR1 is EGSTGY, CDR2 YDSYTSSV. Trimming took 4 bases from V and 8 from J; bases not matched to a gene: 7. The CDR3 loop spans 13 amino acids. This clone was seen a few times. No antigen is known for it. TCRdb processed the PCR reads again with the CATT caller. The data show over 4,000 gamma-chain clones, roughly a third seen once. The source material was Vdelta1 gamma-delta T cells from blood grown in culture (DOT cells). The genes are TRGV4 and TRGJP1. The TCR was taken from a human donor in good health. CDR3 amino acids: CATWDFNGWFKIF. CDR3 DNA: TGTGCCACCTGGGACTTTAACGGTTGGTTCAAGATATTT.